This TCR beta chain derives from a study of Graves' ophthalmopathy and Graves' hyperthyroidism. Notes on the study in general: Most clonotypes expanded in thyroid above 0.001 frequency were present in blood too.

Researchers took RNA transcripts and amplified TCR beta CDR3 regions from them. The first round was an RT-PCR with HTBI primers, and the second round was a multiplex PCR. TCRdb ran MiXCR on the multiplex PCR reads and lists one entry per CDR3 protein. The sample lists roughly 400,000 distinct CDR3 sequences; approximately 18% were seen once. PBMCs came from roughly 10 ml of fresh peripheral blood. As regards this clonotype: Its target is unknown.

Germline V gene lookup returns CDR1 DFQATT and CDR2 SNEGSKA (reference sequence). V lost 4 bases, J lost 0 bases, and 12 bases lay in between. The CDR3 loop spans 14 amino acids. The rearrangement links TRBV20-1 to TRBJ1-1, with D uncertain. The sequence came from an adult woman with stable Graves' hyperthyroidism. Material for sequencing was peripheral blood. CDR3 nucleotide sequence: TGCAGTGCTAAATCACCTGGGATGAACACTGAAGCTTTCTTT. Amino acids: CSAKSPGMNTEAFF.